This is a list of T cell receptor beta chains from one sample in a study of blood T cell repertoires in COVID-19. The method was immunoSEQ multiplex PCR; TCRdb's version includes in-frame clones alone and lacks a portion of them. The repertoire holds roughly 210,000 clones, with roughly 87% as singletons. The sample consisted of PBMCs or T cells enriched from blood (not recorded which). The source is a man aged 30-40 years in a cohort exposed to, infected with or recovered from COVID-19 (not recorded which). The CDR3 runs from the conserved cysteine through the conserved F or W. A D gene is named only where the DNA matches it firmly. Not all rows give a size; the values are once, few, many and, for expanded clones, a class.

V gene: TRBV4-1; clone size: -; D gene: TRBD1; J gene: TRBJ2-1; CDR3 DNA: TGCGCCAGCAGCCAATCCGGGACAGGGTTTTTCGAGGAGCAGTTCTTC; CDR3 protein: CASSQSGTGFFEEQFF
V gene: TRBV3-1/TRBV3-2; clone size: -; D gene: TRBD1; J gene: TRBJ1-2; CDR3 DNA: TGTGCCAGCAAACGACAGGGACAAGGCTACACCTTC; CDR3 protein: CASKRQGQGYTF
V gene: TRBV6-5; clone size: few; D gene: -; J gene: TRBJ1-1; CDR3 DNA: TGTGCCAGCAGTTACTCGGGGGGGAACACTGAAGCTTTCTTT; CDR3 protein: CASSYSGGNTEAFF
V gene: TRBV5-1; clone size: few; D gene: -; J gene: TRBJ1-1; CDR3 DNA: TGCGCCAGCAGCCCACAGACGAACACTGAAGCTTTCTTT; CDR3 protein: CASSPQTNTEAFF
V gene: TRBV28; clone size: -; D gene: -; J gene: TRBJ2-1; CDR3 DNA: TGTGCCAGCAGCCGCCTAGATCAGGGCCGGAATGAGCAGTTCTTC; CDR3 protein: CASSRLDQGRNEQFF
V gene: TRBV3-1/TRBV3-2; clone size: -; D gene: -; J gene: TRBJ2-5; CDR3 DNA: TGTGCCAGCAGCTCCCTGTACCAAGAGACCCAGTACTTC; CDR3 protein: CASSSLYQETQYF
V gene: TRBV16; clone size: -; D gene: -; J gene: TRBJ2-1; CDR3 DNA: TGTGCCAGCAGCCAAACGACAGGTAGCTCCTACAATGAGCAGTTCTTC; CDR3 protein: CASSQTTGSSYNEQFF
V gene: TRBV7-8; clone size: -; D gene: TRBD1; J gene: TRBJ2-7; CDR3 DNA: TGTGCCAGCAGCCTTGGCGACAGGGGGCCCAGCTACGAGCAGTACTTC; CDR3 protein: CASSLGDRGPSYEQYF
V gene: TRBV3-1/TRBV3-2; clone size: -; D gene: TRBD1; J gene: TRBJ1-2; CDR3 DNA: TGTGCCAGCAGGGAACAGGGGGCAGGAGGCTACACCTTC; CDR3 protein: CASREQGAGGYTF
V gene: TRBV19; clone size: -; D gene: -; J gene: TRBJ1-2; CDR3 DNA: TGTGCCAGTAGTACCACGGCGGGGGTGGGCTACACCTTC; CDR3 protein: CASSTTAGVGYTF
V gene: TRBV24-1; clone size: -; D gene: -; J gene: TRBJ2-6; CDR3 DNA: TGTGCCACCAGTGACCCCCACATTACTGGGGCCAACGTCCTGACTTTC; CDR3 protein: CATSDPHITGANVLTF
V gene: TRBV4-1; clone size: -; D gene: TRBD2; J gene: TRBJ2-7; CDR3 DNA: TGCGCCAGCAGCCAAGTTCATACGCGGGAGGGCTACGAGCAGTACTTC; CDR3 protein: CASSQVHTREGYEQYF
V gene: TRBV6-5; clone size: once; D gene: TRBD2; J gene: TRBJ2-1; CDR3 DNA: TGTGCCAGCAGCACTAGCGGGAGCTCCTACAATGAGCAGTTCTTC; CDR3 protein: CASSTSGSSYNEQFF
V gene: TRBV3-1/TRBV3-2; clone size: -; D gene: -; J gene: TRBJ2-7; CDR3 DNA: TGTGCCAGCTCTAGGGGTCGAACTTACGAGCAGTACTTC; CDR3 protein: CASSRGRTYEQYF
V gene: TRBV7-3; clone size: -; D gene: TRBD2; J gene: TRBJ2-1; CDR3 DNA: TGTGCCAGCAGCTCCCTACCTCGGACTAGCGGGATTGGGTCCTACAATGAGCAGTTCTTC; CDR3 protein: CASSSLPRTSGIGSYNEQFF
V gene: TRBV24-1; clone size: -; D gene: -; J gene: TRBJ2-1; CDR3 DNA: TGTGCCACCTTCCCCGGCATAGCGGAACAATACAATGAGCAGTTCTTC; CDR3 protein: CATFPGIAEQYNEQFF
V gene: TRBV10-3; clone size: -; D gene: TRBD1; J gene: TRBJ1-1; CDR3 DNA: TGTGCCATCAGTGAGACACCACAGGGGGCGGGGAACACTGAAGCTTTCTTT; CDR3 protein: CAISETPQGAGNTEAFF
V gene: TRBV19; clone size: -; D gene: -; J gene: TRBJ2-7; CDR3 DNA: TGTGCCAGTAGAGTGGACAGATCCGTCCTGAACGAGCAGTACTTC; CDR3 protein: CASRVDRSVLNEQYF
V gene: TRBV3-1/TRBV3-2; clone size: -; D gene: TRBD1; J gene: TRBJ2-7; CDR3 DNA: TGTGCCAGCAGACGGGGACAGGGGAGCTCCTACGAGCAGTACTTC; CDR3 protein: CASRRGQGSSYEQYF
V gene: TRBV28; clone size: -; D gene: TRBD1; J gene: TRBJ2-7; CDR3 DNA: TGTGCCAGCAGTCGGCCTAACAGGGGCGCCTACGAGCAGTACTTC; CDR3 protein: CASSRPNRGAYEQYF
V gene: TRBV5-1; clone size: -; D gene: -; J gene: TRBJ1-2; CDR3 DNA: TGCGCCAGCAGAAGCGAGAATCTAGCTAACTATGGCTACACCTTC; CDR3 protein: CASRSENLANYGYTF
V gene: TRBV11-2; clone size: -; D gene: -; J gene: TRBJ2-7; CDR3 DNA: TGTGCCAGCAGCTTAGGTACTAACTACGAGCAGTACTTC; CDR3 protein: CASSLGTNYEQYF
V gene: TRBV3-1/TRBV3-2; clone size: -; D gene: -; J gene: TRBJ2-1; CDR3 DNA: TGTGCCAGCAGCCACCCGGGACACCGAAATAGAAATGAGCAGTTCTTC; CDR3 protein: CASSHPGHRNRNEQFF
V gene: TRBV5-4; clone size: -; D gene: TRBD2; J gene: TRBJ2-2; CDR3 DNA: TGTGCCAGCAGCGGTAGCGGGAGTAACACCGGGGAGCTGTTTTTT; CDR3 protein: CASSGSGSNTGELFF
V gene: TRBV5-5; clone size: -; D gene: TRBD2; J gene: TRBJ2-7; CDR3 DNA: TGTGCCAGCAGCTTCCGACTAGCGGGACCCTACGAGCAGTACTTC; CDR3 protein: CASSFRLAGPYEQYF
V gene: TRBV6-2/TRBV6-3; clone size: -; D gene: TRBD2; J gene: TRBJ2-7; CDR3 DNA: TGTGCCAGCAGTTACTCGGAGTTAGCGGGAGGGCCTGAGGAGCAGTACTTC; CDR3 protein: CASSYSELAGGPEEQYF
V gene: TRBV4-1; clone size: -; D gene: -; J gene: TRBJ2-7; CDR3 DNA: TGCGCCAGCAGCCAAGATTTGGCGGGGGCGTCCTACGAGCAGTACTTC; CDR3 protein: CASSQDLAGASYEQYF
V gene: TRBV27; clone size: -; D gene: -; J gene: TRBJ1-1; CDR3 DNA: TGTGCCAGCAGTTCCCGGACAGTTCAGACTGAAGCTTTCTTT; CDR3 protein: CASSSRTVQTEAFF
V gene: TRBV27; clone size: -; D gene: -; J gene: TRBJ1-5; CDR3 DNA: TGTGCCAGCAGTTTAGGGCAGAATCAGCCCCAGCATTTT; CDR3 protein: CASSLGQNQPQHF
V gene: TRBV28; clone size: -; D gene: TRBD1; J gene: TRBJ1-2; CDR3 DNA: TGTGCCAGCAAAAAGGGGGCGCGTGGCTACACCTTC; CDR3 protein: CASKKGARGYTF
V gene: TRBV4-3; clone size: -; D gene: -; J gene: TRBJ2-1; CDR3 DNA: TGCGCCAGCAGCCACGGTTATGAGCAGTTCTTC; CDR3 protein: CASSHGYEQFF
V gene: TRBV7-9; clone size: once; D gene: -; J gene: TRBJ2-7; CDR3 DNA: TGTGCCAGCAGCTCTGACTGGAGCTCCTACGAGCAGTACTTC; CDR3 protein: CASSSDWSSYEQYF
V gene: TRBV5-1; clone size: -; D gene: TRBD1; J gene: TRBJ1-1; CDR3 DNA: TGCGCCAGCAGCTCTGGGACAGCGAACACTGAAGCTTTCTTT; CDR3 protein: CASSSGTANTEAFF
V gene: TRBV10-3; clone size: -; D gene: TRBD1; J gene: TRBJ2-7; CDR3 DNA: TGTGCCATCAGTGAGGGTTGGACAGGGGGCTACGAGCAGTACTTC; CDR3 protein: CAISEGWTGGYEQYF
V gene: TRBV7-8; clone size: -; D gene: -; J gene: TRBJ2-7; CDR3 DNA: TGTGCCAGCAGCCTCAGCGGGCAAAAGACCTACGAGCAGTACTTC; CDR3 protein: CASSLSGQKTYEQYF